This is a list of T cell receptor beta chains from one sample in a study of blood T cell repertoires in COVID-19. Repertoires were generated with immunoSEQ multiplex PCR, while TCRdb's copy carries only in-frame clones and drops some. The table lists around 140,000 clones, about nine tenths of them singletons. The sample taken for sequencing was PBMCs or T cells enriched from blood (not recorded which). Receptors originate from a woman aged 40-49 years who had been exposed to COVID-19. Each CDR3 is given with its conserved first and last residue. A D gene is named only where the DNA matches it firmly. Size values are once, few and many counts, or a class for expanded clones, and some rows have none.

size,J,V,D,CDR3,DNA
-,TRBJ2-1,TRBV18,TRBD2,CASSQSSGGKQFF,TGTGCCAGCTCACAGAGTAGCGGGGGAAAGCAGTTCTTC
-,TRBJ1-2,TRBV6-6,-,CASSYSPDTDGYTF,TGTGCCAGCAGTTACAGCCCGGACACCGACGGCTACACCTTC
-,TRBJ1-1,TRBV5-4,TRBD1,CASSTMTGGVAEAFF,TGTGCCAGCAGCACAATGACAGGGGGAGTGGCTGAAGCTTTCTTT
-,TRBJ1-1,TRBV27,-,CASSLEAMNTEAFF,TGTGCCAGCAGTCTAGAAGCAATGAACACTGAAGCTTTCTTT
-,TRBJ1-6,TRBV6-1,-,CASSEALLRDDSPLHF,TGTGCCAGCAGTGAAGCGCTTCTCAGGGATGATTCACCCCTCCACTTT
-,TRBJ2-5,TRBV7-8,TRBD2,CASSYRTSGMETQYF,TGTGCCAGCAGCTATCGGACTAGCGGGATGGAGACCCAGTACTTC
once,TRBJ1-2,TRBV6-5,-,CASSRNSFGGYGYTF,TGTGCCAGCAGCCGCAACTCCTTTGGAGGCTATGGCTACACCTTC
-,TRBJ2-2,TRBV2,-,CASGTRANTGELFF,TGTGCCAGTGGCACCCGGGCGAACACCGGGGAGCTGTTTTTT
-,TRBJ2-2,TRBV5-1,-,CASSQDTTGELFF,TGCGCCAGCAGCCAGGACACAACCGGGGAGCTGTTTTTT
once,TRBJ1-3,TRBV29-1,TRBD1,CSVDGQGTASGNTIYF,TGCAGCGTCGATGGACAGGGGACTGCCTCTGGAAACACCATATATTTT
-,TRBJ2-5,TRBV10-2,TRBD1,CASRWGRGRQETQYF,TGCGCCAGCCGTTGGGGCAGGGGGCGGCAAGAGACCCAGTACTTC
few,TRBJ2-3,TRBV6-5,TRBD1,CATIQGGTDTQYF,TGTGCCACCATACAGGGGGGAACAGATACGCAGTATTTT
once,TRBJ1-1,TRBV5-5,-,CASSLAYNAGTEAFF,TGTGCCAGCAGCTTGGCCTATAATGCAGGAACTGAAGCTTTCTTT
-,TRBJ1-1,TRBV6-5,TRBD1,CASSYSQGEYTEAFF,TGTGCCAGCAGTTACTCACAGGGGGAGTACACTGAAGCTTTCTTT
-,TRBJ1-2,TRBV5-1,-,CASSLAAGEGYTF,TGCGCCAGCAGCTTGGCGGCAGGGGAAGGCTACACCTTC
-,TRBJ1-3,TRBV9,-,CASSADSTPRITIYF,TGTGCCAGCAGCGCCGACAGTACACCCCGGATCACCATATATTTT
-,TRBJ2-1,TRBV19,-,CASSTLPTSRNEQFF,TGTGCCAGTAGTACCCTACCTACTAGCAGAAATGAGCAGTTCTTC
-,TRBJ2-7,TRBV7-2,-,CASSLDPNYEQYF,TGTGCCAGCAGCTTAGATCCCAACTACGAGCAGTACTTC
-,TRBJ2-1,TRBV28,TRBD2,CASSRGTSANEQFF,TGTGCCAGCAGCCGCGGGACTAGCGCCAATGAGCAGTTCTTC
-,TRBJ2-7,TRBV28,-,CASSLPQGSSYEQYF,TGTGCCAGCAGTCTCCCCCAGGGAAGTAGTTACGAGCAGTACTTC
-,TRBJ2-7,TRBV5-4,TRBD1,CASSLAQGALSEQYF,TGTGCCAGCAGCTTGGCCCAGGGGGCTTTGAGTGAGCAGTACTTC
few,TRBJ2-7,TRBV5-1,-,CASSQGNYEQYF,TGCGCCAGCAGCCAGGGGAACTACGAGCAGTACTTC
-,TRBJ2-5,TRBV5-1,TRBD2,CASSSLGGVETQYF,TGCGCCAGCAGCTCGCTGGGGGGGGTTGAGACCCAGTACTTC
-,TRBJ1-2,TRBV9,-,CASSVAGRETDGYTF,TGTGCCAGCAGCGTAGCAGGTAGGGAGACTGATGGCTACACCTTC
-,TRBJ1-5,TRBV3-1/TRBV3-2,-,CASSPSGHSNQPQHF,TGTGCCAGCAGCCCCAGCGGCCATAGCAATCAGCCCCAGCATTTT
once,TRBJ1-2,TRBV6-5,TRBD1,CASTKTGTGGYTF,TGTGCCAGCACCAAGACAGGGACAGGTGGCTACACCTTC
-,TRBJ2-1,TRBV7-2,TRBD2,CASSGTSDSVGEQFF,TGTGCCAGCAGCGGAACTAGCGATTCGGTCGGTGAGCAGTTCTTC
-,TRBJ1-6,TRBV9,-,CASSLTDSPLHF,TGTGCCAGCAGCCTCACGGATTCACCCCTCCACTTT
few,TRBJ2-1,TRBV12-5,TRBD2,CASGTNSGGAYNEQFF,TGTGCTAGTGGTACAAATAGCGGGGGGGCCTACAATGAGCAGTTCTTC
few,TRBJ1-5,TRBV28,-,CASSFSDRAGQPQHF,TGTGCCAGCAGTTTTTCGGACAGAGCCGGTCAGCCCCAGCATTTT
-,TRBJ1-2,TRBV19,-,CASSVLTERGSYTF,TGTGCCAGTAGTGTCTTGACGGAAAGGGGATCCTACACCTTC
-,TRBJ2-7,TRBV7-9,-,CASSKTDYEQYF,TGTGCCAGCAGCAAGACAGACTACGAGCAGTACTTC
-,TRBJ2-3,TRBV5-6,-,CASSLASLGAQYF,TGTGCCAGCAGCTTGGCTAGCCTAGGAGCGCAGTATTTT
-,TRBJ1-5,TRBV19,-,CASNPDTNQPQHF,TGTGCCAGTAACCCGGACACCAATCAGCCCCAGCATTTT
-,TRBJ2-3,TRBV9,-,CASRGQSTDTQYF,TGTGCCAGTAGAGGGCAGTCCACAGATACGCAGTATTTT
once,TRBJ2-1,TRBV4-3,TRBD2,CASSQGSGSYNEQFF,TGCGCCAGCAGCCAAGGAAGCGGGAGCTACAATGAGCAGTTCTTC
-,TRBJ1-2,TRBV4-1,-,CASSQDPGGYYGYTF,TGCGCCAGCAGCCAAGATCCAGGAGGGTACTATGGCTACACCTTC
-,TRBJ2-1,TRBV5-1,-,CASSLPRNEQFF,TGCGCCAGCAGCCTTCCCCGTAATGAGCAGTTCTTC
-,TRBJ1-2,TRBV7-8,-,CASSLGKEGGYTF,TGTGCCAGCAGCCTGGGAAAGGAGGGTGGCTACACCTTC